This T cell receptor (beta chain) was observed in a study of PD-1 blockade in classical Hodgkin lymphoma. V was clipped by 5 bases and J by 0 bases; unmatched bases: 4. The CDR3 loop spans 15 amino acids. Per the germline V gene, CDR1 is SGHRS and CDR2 is YFSETQ. Comments on this clone: Antigen specificity is unknown.

Noted time point: cycle 4 day 1 (C4D1), after six to seven weeks of nivolumab. Each patient relapsed following autologous stem cell transplantation, and prior brentuximab vedotin exposure differed. Thawed PBMCs underwent magnetic negative selection to obtain purified CD8+ T cells. Method: immunoSEQ multiplex PCR; TCRdb's copy keeps in-frame clones and lacks some. The table lists thousands of clones, less than 75% of them singletons. Notes on the study in general: Lower baseline TCR diversity marked trial partial responders and progressors. Patients starting nivolumab under 1 year after ASCT were excluded.

The chain has TRBV5-1 and TRBJ2-7, with 11 positions matching TRBD1. The specimen comprised CD8+ T cells from blood, sampled before the fourth cycle of nivolumab. The receptor was isolated from a human donor with classical Hodgkin lymphoma. For the CDR3, the DNA is TGCGCCAGCAGTAAGGGACAGGGGGGCTCCTACGAGCAGTACTTC. This sequence encodes CASSKGQGGSYEQYF.